The rows below give T cell receptor beta chains drawn from one sample of a study of T-cell memory formation after mild COVID-19. TCRdb ran MiXCR on the 5' RACE reads and lists one entry per CDR3 protein. The repertoire includes a few hundred thousand distinct CDR3 sequences, 20% to 25% of them detected once, and around 20% sits in the top ten. Sequencing was done on a sample of PBMCs or a T cell subset sorted from them (not recorded which). These receptors all stem from a man between 18 and 29 years old who had mild COVID-19 (a few samples of this study predate the infection). Cell type and time point are not known. The CDR3 runs from the conserved cysteine through the conserved F or W. The order of the fields is D gene, J gene, V gene, clone size, CDR3 DNA, CDR3 protein. D genes are given only for firm matches. Only some rows state a clone size, as once, few, many or a class for expanded clones.

D: -
J: TRBJ2-2
V: TRBV6-5
size: -
DNA: TGTGCCAGCAGACCCGTGCTTGGAGGGGAGCTGTTTTTT
CDR3: CASRPVLGGELFF

D: TRBD1
J: TRBJ2-7
V: TRBV5-1
size: few
DNA: TGCGCCAGCGGGCCCCTGGGACAGGGGAACTACGAGCAGTACTTC
CDR3: CASGPLGQGNYEQYF

D: TRBD2
J: TRBJ2-2
V: TRBV9
size: few
DNA: TGTGCCAGCAGCGCCTCTAGCGGGGGGGCCCCCGGGGAGCTGTTTTTT
CDR3: CASSASSGGAPGELFF

D: -
J: TRBJ1-2
V: TRBV7-9
size: few
DNA: TGTGCCAGCAGCTTAAGTTTGGGGGACTATGGCTACACCTTC
CDR3: CASSLSLGDYGYTF

D: -
J: TRBJ1-2
V: TRBV18
size: -
DNA: TGTGCCAGCTCACCACCCCAGGCGGATGGCTACACCTTC
CDR3: CASSPPQADGYTF

D: -
J: TRBJ1-6
V: TRBV7-2
size: -
DNA: TGTGCCAGCAGCCAAGAGGGAGGGTCGAACTCACCCCTCCACTTT
CDR3: CASSQEGGSNSPLHF

D: TRBD1
J: TRBJ2-1
V: TRBV14
size: -
DNA: TGTGCCAGCAGCCAAGATCGATGGCAGGGGGCGCGGAATGAGCAGTTCTTC
CDR3: CASSQDRWQGARNEQFF

D: TRBD2
J: TRBJ2-5
V: TRBV5-1
size: -
DNA: TGCGCCAGCAGCGGTGGGAGCGGGGGAGGAGAGACCCAGTACTTC
CDR3: CASSGGSGGGETQYF

D: -
J: TRBJ1-2
V: TRBV20-1
size: few
DNA: TGCAGTGCTAGAGCGGGTAACGGCTATGGCTACACCTTC
CDR3: CSARAGNGYGYTF

D: -
J: TRBJ1-5
V: TRBV21-1
size: -
DNA: TGTGCCAGCAGCACCCGCTACCCCTTGCCCCCGGGGCGCAATCAGCCCCAGCATTTT
CDR3: CASSTRYPLPPGRNQPQHF

D: TRBD2
J: TRBJ2-3
V: TRBV5-5
size: many
DNA: TGTGCCAGCAGCCCGGGAGGCGTGGATACGCAGTATTTT
CDR3: CASSPGGVDTQYF

D: TRBD2
J: TRBJ2-1
V: TRBV7-3
size: few
DNA: TGTGCCAGCAGGGAGGCGGGGGGAAGTGAGCAGTTCTTC
CDR3: CASREAGGSEQFF

D: -
J: TRBJ1-5
V: TRBV20-1
size: -
DNA: TGCAGTGCTTCTCCGGGGGGTAGCAATCAGCCCCAGCATTTT
CDR3: CSASPGGSNQPQHF

D: -
J: TRBJ1-1
V: TRBV9
size: -
DNA: TGTGCCAGCAGCGTAACCTCCCAAAGCCAAACAGGAACTGAAGCTTTCTTT
CDR3: CASSVTSQSQTGTEAFF

D: -
J: TRBJ2-2
V: TRBV3-1
size: -
DNA: TGTGCCAGCAGCCCCCGAGCGGAGGGGGCGGGGGAGCTGTTTTTT
CDR3: CASSPRAEGAGELFF

D: -
J: TRBJ1-1
V: TRBV12-3/TRBV12-4
size: few
DNA: TGTGCCAGCAGTTTGGGCCTACACGGGGGCACTGAAGCTTTCTTT
CDR3: CASSLGLHGGTEAFF

D: -
J: TRBJ1-5
V: TRBV6-5
size: -
DNA: TGTGCCAGCAGAGCGGGGCCGCATCAGCCCCAGCATTTT
CDR3: CASRAGPHQPQHF

D: -
J: TRBJ2-3
V: TRBV7-9
size: -
DNA: TGTGCCAGCAGCGCACTAGGGGCGCAGTATTTT
CDR3: CASSALGAQYF

D: TRBD1
J: TRBJ2-1
V: TRBV5-1
size: -
DNA: TGCGCCAGCAGCTCGACAGGGACGCTCAATGAGCAGTTCTTC
CDR3: CASSSTGTLNEQFF

D: -
J: TRBJ2-5
V: TRBV7-2
size: -
DNA: TGTGCCAGCAGCCCCGTATGGGGGGGCGGCAAGGCCCAGTACTTC
CDR3: CASSPVWGGGKAQYF

D: -
J: TRBJ2-7
V: TRBV12-3/TRBV12-4
size: few
DNA: TGTGCCAGCAGCCTGGACGCCGCCCCGTACGAGCAGTACTTC
CDR3: CASSLDAAPYEQYF

D: -
J: TRBJ1-5
V: TRBV19
size: few
DNA: TGTGCCAGTAGTCAGCAGGGTAGAAGCAATCAGCCCCAGCATTTT
CDR3: CASSQQGRSNQPQHF

D: -
J: TRBJ2-2
V: TRBV5-1
size: -
DNA: TGCGCCAGCAGCTTGTTGGTGAACACCGGGGAGCTGTTTTTT
CDR3: CASSLLVNTGELFF

D: TRBD2
J: TRBJ2-7
V: TRBV20-1
size: -
DNA: TGCAGTGCTAGATTCGCGACTAGCGGGGGGACCTTCTACGAGCAGTACTTC
CDR3: CSARFATSGGTFYEQYF

D: -
J: TRBJ2-2
V: TRBV4-1
size: -
DNA: TGCGACAGCAGCCTAAGACAGGCGAACACCGGGGAGCTGTTTTTT
CDR3: CDSSLRQANTGELFF

D: -
J: TRBJ2-3
V: TRBV5-1
size: few
DNA: TGCGCCAGCAGCTTCCCGGACAGCACAGATACGCAGTATTTT
CDR3: CASSFPDSTDTQYF

D: -
J: TRBJ1-3
V: TRBV4-1
size: few
DNA: TGCGCCAGCAGCCTGCAAGGGGAAAACACCATATATTTT
CDR3: CASSLQGENTIYF

D: -
J: TRBJ2-2
V: TRBV4-3
size: few
DNA: TGCGCCAGCAGCCAAGTCCCCTCGGCGACCGGGGAGCTGTTTTTT
CDR3: CASSQVPSATGELFF

D: -
J: TRBJ2-1
V: TRBV6-4
size: -
DNA: TGTGCCAGCAGTGAGCAGGGAAGCTCCTACAATGAGCAGTTCTTC
CDR3: CASSEQGSSYNEQFF

D: TRBD1
J: TRBJ2-3
V: TRBV7-2
size: -
DNA: TGTGCCAGCAGCTTAGTTGTGGACAGGGGTGATACGCAGTATTTT
CDR3: CASSLVVDRGDTQYF

D: -
J: TRBJ1-2
V: TRBV5-1
size: -
DNA: TGCGCCAGCAGCTCCCCAGGAAACAACTACTATGGCTACACCTTC
CDR3: CASSSPGNNYYGYTF

D: -
J: TRBJ1-4
V: TRBV29-1
size: -
DNA: TGCAGCGTTGAAGATCTAAGGGGACTGTTTTTT
CDR3: CSVEDLRGLFF

D: -
J: TRBJ2-1
V: TRBV29-1
size: few
DNA: TGCAGCGTTGAGCCGACGGCAGCCTGGACGCTCTTC
CDR3: CSVEPTAAWTLF

D: TRBD2
J: TRBJ2-3
V: TRBV20-1
size: -
DNA: TGCAGTGCTAGTAGGCTAGCGGGCACAGATACGCAGTATTTT
CDR3: CSASRLAGTDTQYF

D: -
J: TRBJ2-3
V: TRBV6-2/TRBV6-3
size: many
DNA: TGTGCCAGCAGTCGGGGGCAAACCAATACAGATACGCAGTATTTT
CDR3: CASSRGQTNTDTQYF

D: -
J: TRBJ1-6
V: TRBV5-1
size: few
DNA: TGCGCCAGCAGCTTGGAAGCGGGGCTCAATTCACCCCTCCACTTT
CDR3: CASSLEAGLNSPLHF

D: -
J: TRBJ2-5
V: TRBV18
size: many
DNA: TGTGCCAGCTGTGACTTTCAAGAGACCCAGTACTTC
CDR3: CASCDFQETQYF

D: TRBD2
J: TRBJ2-5
V: TRBV28
size: few
DNA: TGTGCCAGCAGTTTGAGCTTGACTAGCTGGGAGACCCAGTACTTC
CDR3: CASSLSLTSWETQYF

D: -
J: TRBJ1-3
V: TRBV2
size: few
DNA: TGTGCCAGCAGTGATCCCGGTGGGGCAGATGGAAACACCATATATTTT
CDR3: CASSDPGGADGNTIYF

D: TRBD1
J: TRBJ2-7
V: TRBV4-1
size: few
DNA: TGCGCCAGCAGCCAGCTCTTTGGGACAGTTTACTACGAGCAGTACTTC
CDR3: CASSQLFGTVYYEQYF

D: TRBD2
J: TRBJ2-3
V: TRBV29-1
size: -
DNA: TGCAGCGTGGCCGAATACCCTAGCGGGGCTCGATATACGCAGTATTTT
CDR3: CSVAEYPSGARYTQYF

D: -
J: TRBJ1-1
V: TRBV4-3
size: few
DNA: TGCGCCAGCAGCCAAGATATATTAGGGTCCGACAGCTTGAACACTGAAGCTTTCTTT
CDR3: CASSQDILGSDSLNTEAFF

D: TRBD2
J: TRBJ2-5
V: TRBV7-2
size: many
DNA: TGTGCCAGCAGCGCCCCGGGTAGCGGGGGGGTCGGGACCCAGTACTTC
CDR3: CASSAPGSGGVGTQYF

D: -
J: TRBJ1-2
V: TRBV7-9
size: few
DNA: TGTGCCAGCAGCCCTGGGGGCTACACCTTC
CDR3: CASSPGGYTF

D: -
J: TRBJ2-7
V: TRBV5-1
size: -
DNA: TGCGCCAGCAGCCAGCAGGGAGGACGTTCCCGGGAGCAGTACTTC
CDR3: CASSQQGGRSREQYF

D: -
J: TRBJ2-1
V: TRBV7-9
size: few
DNA: TGTGCCAGCAGCTTAGGGTTTGAGCAGTTCTTC
CDR3: CASSLGFEQFF

D: TRBD2
J: TRBJ2-2
V: TRBV11-2
size: few
DNA: TGTGCCAGCAGCTTAGATGGGCGGGGGATAAACACCGGGGAGCTGTTTTTT
CDR3: CASSLDGRGINTGELFF

D: -
J: TRBJ2-5
V: TRBV12-3/TRBV12-4
size: -
DNA: TGTGCCAGCAATACACGGGGGTATGAGACCCAGTACTTC
CDR3: CASNTRGYETQYF

D: -
J: TRBJ2-5
V: TRBV29-1
size: few
DNA: TGCAGCGTTGAAGACGACAAGCGGGAGACCCAGTACTTC
CDR3: CSVEDDKRETQYF

D: TRBD1
J: TRBJ1-1
V: TRBV7-6
size: many
DNA: TGTGCCAGCAGCTTAGTACAGGGGGACACTGAAGCTTTCTTT
CDR3: CASSLVQGDTEAFF

D: -
J: TRBJ2-3
V: TRBV7-9
size: -
DNA: TGTGCCAGCAGCAGTCCGGACCACAGGCAAGATACGCAGTATTTT
CDR3: CASSSPDHRQDTQYF

D: -
J: TRBJ2-2
V: TRBV12-3/TRBV12-4
size: -
DNA: TGTGCCAGCAGTTTAAGGGGAACCACCACCGGGGAGCTGTTTTTT
CDR3: CASSLRGTTTGELFF

D: -
J: TRBJ2-5
V: TRBV6-5
size: few
DNA: TGTGCCAGCAGTTACCAACAGGAGAAGACCCAGTACTTC
CDR3: CASSYQQEKTQYF

D: -
J: TRBJ2-7
V: TRBV6-5
size: few
DNA: TGTGCCAGCAGGCAGGGGAACGAGCAGTACTTC
CDR3: CASRQGNEQYF

D: TRBD2
J: TRBJ2-3
V: TRBV20-1
size: -
DNA: TGCAGTGCTAGAGATCTAGCGGGGGGGAAAGATACGCAGTATTTT
CDR3: CSARDLAGGKDTQYF

D: TRBD1
J: TRBJ2-7
V: TRBV29-1
size: -
DNA: TGCAGCGTTGGGGACAGGGCTTACTCCTACGAGCAGTACTTC
CDR3: CSVGDRAYSYEQYF

D: TRBD2
J: TRBJ2-3
V: TRBV4-2
size: many
DNA: TGTGCCAGCAGCCAAGCGGGACTAGCCCCCACAGATACGCAGTATTTT
CDR3: CASSQAGLAPTDTQYF